The rows below give T cell receptor beta chains drawn from one sample of a study of blood T cell repertoires in COVID-19. The repertoire was sequenced with immunoSEQ multiplex PCR; TCRdb's copy has only in-frame clones and lacks some. The table shows roughly 500,000 clones, with roughly nine tenths occurring only once. Sample: peripheral blood. These receptors came from a young man with COVID-19, enrolled during active disease. Both conserved end residues are part of each CDR3. The order of the fields is V gene, clone size, J gene, D gene, CDR3 DNA, CDR3 protein. The D gene is left open where the match is weak. The listing skips clone size in some rows; elsewhere it reads once, few, many or a size class.

>TRBV6-5|NA|TRBJ2-7|TRBD2
TGTGCCAGCAGGATACACCTAGCGGGAGTTGGTGAGCAGTACTTC
CASRIHLAGVGEQYF
>TRBV4-2|NA|TRBJ1-1|NA
TGTGCCAGCAGCCAACTTCAGGGGAGGGCTGAAGCTTTCTTT
CASSQLQGRAEAFF
>TRBV2|NA|TRBJ2-3|TRBD2
TGTGCCAGCAGTTCTACGGGGGGGCCCATAACAGATACGCAGTATTTT
CASSSTGGPITDTQYF
>TRBV6-5|NA|TRBJ2-1|NA
TGTGCCAGCAGTTATGAGCGTAGCATCAATGAGCAGTTCTTC
CASSYERSINEQFF
>TRBV11-2|NA|TRBJ2-7|TRBD1
TGTGCCAGCAGCTTATCGTTCGCAGGGGGCTACGAGCAGTACTTC
CASSLSFAGGYEQYF
>TRBV6-5|NA|TRBJ2-2|TRBD1
TGTGCCAGCGGAACAGGGGGCTCAGACACCGGGGAGCTGTTTTTT
CASGTGGSDTGELFF
>TRBV2|NA|TRBJ2-7|NA
TGTGCCAGCAGTGGAGAAGTCTACGAGCAGTACTTC
CASSGEVYEQYF
>TRBV10-3|few|TRBJ2-7|TRBD2
TGTGCCATCAGTGATCCGGACGACGGACTAGCGGGAGCAAAGCAGTACTTC
CAISDPDDGLAGAKQYF
>TRBV6-6|NA|TRBJ1-2|TRBD1
TGTGCCAGCAGAGCGGGCAGGGGGCCTAACTATGGCTACACCTTC
CASRAGRGPNYGYTF
>TRBV19|once|TRBJ2-1|NA
TGTGCCAGTACCAGCTCCTACAATGAGCAGTTCTTC
CASTSSYNEQFF
>TRBV4-1|NA|TRBJ1-1|TRBD1
TGCGCCAGCAGCCCTGGGACAGGCTTTACGATGAACACTGAAGCTTTCTTT
CASSPGTGFTMNTEAFF
>TRBV3-1/TRBV3-2|NA|TRBJ2-7|TRBD2
TGTGCCAGCAGCCATCCGGGAGGGAGCGAGCAGTACTTC
CASSHPGGSEQYF
>TRBV10-2|NA|TRBJ2-7|NA
TGCGCCAGCAGTTCAGTTGGTGGGGGGTCTGGCGAGCAGTACTTC
CASSSVGGGSGEQYF
>TRBV30|NA|TRBJ1-2|TRBD1
TGTGCCTGGAGCCCGGGACAGGGTTTCTCTGGCTACACCTTC
CAWSPGQGFSGYTF
>TRBV27|NA|TRBJ1-2|NA
TGTGCCAGCAGTTCCGATCCCGGGGGCTATGGCTACACCTTC
CASSSDPGGYGYTF
>TRBV7-2|NA|TRBJ2-5|NA
TGTGCCAGCAGCCTCAACCGGGGGTACCAAGAGACCCAGTACTTC
CASSLNRGYQETQYF
>TRBV7-9|NA|TRBJ2-7|TRBD2
TGTGCCAGCAGCGAACCGGGACTAGCGGGAGGAGGTGGGGAGCAGTACTTC
CASSEPGLAGGGGEQYF
>TRBV4-1|NA|TRBJ2-1|NA
TGCGCCAGCAGCCAAGATCTCGGTCTCTACAATGAGCAGTTCTTC
CASSQDLGLYNEQFF
>TRBV29-1|NA|TRBJ1-2|NA
TGCAGCGACAGCTCTAACTATGGCTACACCTTC
CSDSSNYGYTF
>TRBV6-5|NA|TRBJ2-7|NA
TGTGCCAGCAGTCCAGGGCTCTCCTACGAGCAGTACTTC
CASSPGLSYEQYF
>TRBV21-1|NA|TRBJ2-2|NA
TGTGCCAGCAGCAAATTTCGGGGGAACACCGGGGAGCTGTTTTTT
CASSKFRGNTGELFF
>TRBV11-3|NA|TRBJ2-1|NA
TGTGCCAGCAGCCTTGGATGGGAGGAGCAGTTCTTC
CASSLGWEEQFF
>TRBV2|NA|TRBJ2-1|TRBD2
TGTGCCAGCAGCCTCAAAGCCGGGACTATTCACAATGAGCAGTTCTTC
CASSLKAGTIHNEQFF
>TRBV6-2/TRBV6-3|NA|TRBJ2-1|TRBD2
TGTGCCAGCAGTTACTGGGCTAGCGGGAAGGATGAGCAGTTCTTC
CASSYWASGKDEQFF
>TRBV21-1|many|TRBJ2-2|NA
TGTGCCAGCAGCAACGAGAACTCCCCGAACACCGGGGAGCTGTTTTTT
CASSNENSPNTGELFF
>TRBV19|NA|TRBJ2-1|TRBD1
TGTGCCAGTAGTACTCAGGGGGCCAACAATGAGCAGTTCTTC
CASSTQGANNEQFF
>TRBV4-1|NA|TRBJ2-5|TRBD2
TGCGCCAGCAGCCAAAGTCCTAGCGGGTCGATCGTTGAGACCCAGTACTTC
CASSQSPSGSIVETQYF
>TRBV3-1/TRBV3-2|NA|TRBJ2-5|NA
TGTGCCAGCAGCCCGGCTTGGGCCGGCCAAGAGACCCAGTACTTC
CASSPAWAGQETQYF
>TRBV12-3/TRBV12-4|NA|TRBJ1-1|TRBD1
TGTGCCAGCTGGAGGGGGCAGGACACTGAAGCTTTCTTT
CASWRGQDTEAFF
>TRBV6-5|once|TRBJ1-6|NA
TGTGCCAGCTCACGGTCCGGGAGGGAGGGTTCACCCCTCCACTTT
CASSRSGREGSPLHF
>TRBV13|once|TRBJ2-7|TRBD1
TGTGCCAGCAGCTCCGGGACAGCAGTCTCCTACGAGCAGTACTTC
CASSSGTAVSYEQYF
>TRBV7-3|NA|TRBJ2-1|TRBD2
TGTGCCAGCAGCTTAGTGGGGAATTGGCTAGCGGCTTACAATGAGCAGTTCTTC
CASSLVGNWLAAYNEQFF
>TRBV29-1|NA|TRBJ2-5|TRBD1
TGCAGCGTTGAAAACCAAACCCGACAGGGCAGGGGAAAGACCCAGTACTTC
CSVENQTRQGRGKTQYF
>TRBV5-1|NA|TRBJ2-5|NA
TGCGCCAGCAGCTTGGATCAAACGGGGGAGACCCAGTACTTC
CASSLDQTGETQYF
>TRBV11-3|once|TRBJ2-5|TRBD2
TGTGCCAGCAGCTTAGGGGGGACTAGCGGTAGTCTTGATACCCAGTACTTC
CASSLGGTSGSLDTQYF
>TRBV7-9|NA|TRBJ2-7|TRBD1
TGTGCCAGCAGCTTACGATCCGACAGGGGCGAGCAGTACTTC
CASSLRSDRGEQYF
>TRBV6-5|few|TRBJ1-1|TRBD1
TGTGCCGGCAAGTTGCAGGGGGTTGCTGAAGCTTTCTTT
CAGKLQGVAEAFF
>TRBV6-6|NA|TRBJ2-7|NA
TGTGCCAGCAGTTACTCGAACAGGGCCCACGAGCAGTACTTC
CASSYSNRAHEQYF
>TRBV18|NA|TRBJ2-7|TRBD1
TGTGCCAGCTCACGCACAGGGGCCTTCTACGAGCAGTACTTC
CASSRTGAFYEQYF
>TRBV15|NA|TRBJ2-4|TRBD2
TGTGCCACCAGCAGAGGCGGGGGAATGAGTGGCAAAAACATTCAGTACTTC
CATSRGGGMSGKNIQYF
>TRBV6-5|NA|TRBJ1-3|TRBD1
TGTGCCAGCACCAGGGACAGCTCTGGAAACACCATATATTTT
CASTRDSSGNTIYF
>TRBV14|NA|TRBJ1-1|NA
TGTGCCAGCAGCCAAGTAGGGGTTGGCACTGAAGCTTTCTTT
CASSQVGVGTEAFF
>TRBV3-1/TRBV3-2|NA|TRBJ2-7|NA
TGTGCCAGCAGCCAAGATTGGGGGGACGAGCAGTACTTC
CASSQDWGDEQYF
>TRBV5-5|NA|TRBJ2-7|NA
TGTGCCAGCAGCTTGCTAGGGGGTAGCTACGAGCAGTACTTC
CASSLLGGSYEQYF
>TRBV9|NA|TRBJ1-3|NA
TGTGCCAGCAGCGTAGGTTACAGAGGAAACACCATATATTTT
CASSVGYRGNTIYF
>TRBV3-1/TRBV3-2|NA|TRBJ1-1|TRBD1
TGTGCCAGCAGCCGAGGACAGGGGGGAGGGACTGAAGCTTTCTTT
CASSRGQGGGTEAFF
>TRBV7-2|NA|TRBJ2-5|NA
TGTGCCAGCAGCCCGAACAGCTCAGGTGTACCCCAGTACTTC
CASSPNSSGVPQYF
>TRBV7-8|NA|TRBJ2-3|TRBD1
TGTGCCAGCAGCATATACAGGGGCGATACGCAGTATTTT
CASSIYRGDTQYF
>TRBV4-1|NA|TRBJ2-1|TRBD2
TGCGCCAGCAGCCAGACTAGCGGGAGTGACAATGAGCAGTTCTTC
CASSQTSGSDNEQFF
>TRBV12-3/TRBV12-4|NA|TRBJ1-4|NA
TGTGCCAGCAGTTTACGGGGGGAAAAACTGTTTTTT
CASSLRGEKLFF
>TRBV5-1|NA|TRBJ1-5|NA
TGCGCCAGCAGCTTTGACAGTCAAAATCAGCCCCAGCATTTT
CASSFDSQNQPQHF
>TRBV19|NA|TRBJ1-1|NA
TGTGCCAGTAGTATAAGCGTGAACACTGAAGCTTTCTTT
CASSISVNTEAFF
>TRBV5-1|NA|TRBJ2-7|TRBD1
TGCGCCAGCAGCCGAAGACAGGGGGACGACGAGCAGTACTTC
CASSRRQGDDEQYF
>TRBV19|few|TRBJ1-2|TRBD1
TGTGCCAGTAGTAGACAGGGTTATGGCTACACCTTC
CASSRQGYGYTF
>TRBV5-4|NA|TRBJ1-2|NA
TGTGCCAGCAGGATGGAGGGAACCTATGGCTACACCTTC
CASRMEGTYGYTF
>TRBV19|NA|TRBJ1-2|TRBD1
TGTGCCAGTAGTACGGACAGGGACTATGGCTACACCTTC
CASSTDRDYGYTF
>TRBV6-5|once|TRBJ1-5|NA
TGTGCCAGCAACCCGGCGGGTCAGCCCCAGCATTTT
CASNPAGQPQHF
>TRBV19|NA|TRBJ1-4|TRBD1
TGTGCCAGTAGTGGGGGACAGGGGGGAAAACTGTTTTTT
CASSGGQGGKLFF
>TRBV11-2|NA|TRBJ1-2|NA
TGTGCCAGCAGCCCCACTACTTCTGGCTACACCTTC
CASSPTTSGYTF
>TRBV11-1|NA|TRBJ2-1|NA
TGTGCCAGCAGCGTAAGTCAGGGCAAAAGCTACAATGAGCAGTTCTTC
CASSVSQGKSYNEQFF